These T cell receptor beta chains were read from a single sample in a study of blood T cell repertoires in COVID-19. This table comes from immunoSEQ multiplex PCR, and its TCRdb copy is limited to in-frame clones, with some not included. In the table there are just over 90,000 clones, 75% to 90% of which are singletons. The source material was peripheral blood. The origin of the receptors is a woman of 80 years or more with acute or convalescent COVID-19. CDR3s include the opening cysteine and the closing phenylalanine or tryptophan. Fields, in order: CDR3 length, V gene, clone size, J gene, D gene, CDR3 DNA, CDR3 protein. D genes are given only for firm matches. Size tells how often a clone was seen (once, few, many) or the class of an expanded clone, and some rows leave it out.

len: 15; v_gene: TRBV7-9; abundance: .; j_gene: TRBJ1-2; d_gene: TRBD1; CDR3nt: TGTGCCAGCAGCCGGGAGGGACAGGGAAACTATGGCTACACCTTC; CDR3aa: CASSREGQGNYGYTF
len: 15; v_gene: TRBV7-9; abundance: .; j_gene: TRBJ1-2; d_gene: TRBD1; CDR3nt: TGTGCCAGCAGCTTAGGGGACAGCATTAACTATGGCTACACCTTC; CDR3aa: CASSLGDSINYGYTF
len: 15; v_gene: TRBV2; abundance: .; j_gene: TRBJ2-3; d_gene: .; CDR3nt: TGTGCCAGCAGTGAACAGTGGGCCTACACAGATACGCAGTATTTT; CDR3aa: CASSEQWAYTDTQYF
len: 18; v_gene: TRBV4-1; abundance: .; j_gene: TRBJ2-5; d_gene: TRBD2; CDR3nt: TGCGCCAGCAGCCAACAAGGGCTAGCGGGGGGGCGGCAAGAGACCCAGTACTTC; CDR3aa: CASSQQGLAGGRQETQYF
len: 16; v_gene: TRBV11-2; abundance: .; j_gene: TRBJ2-5; d_gene: .; CDR3nt: TGTGCCAGCAGCTTTCGGCTAGGAGGCCCTCAAGAGACCCAGTACTTC; CDR3aa: CASSFRLGGPQETQYF
len: 13; v_gene: TRBV4-1; abundance: .; j_gene: TRBJ1-3; d_gene: .; CDR3nt: TGCGCCAGCAGCCAAGTACAGGGAAACACCATATATTTT; CDR3aa: CASSQVQGNTIYF
len: 12; v_gene: TRBV6-1; abundance: .; j_gene: TRBJ2-3; d_gene: .; CDR3nt: TGTGCCAGCAGTGAACTAGGAAAGACGCAGTATTTT; CDR3aa: CASSELGKTQYF
len: 16; v_gene: TRBV5-5; abundance: .; j_gene: TRBJ1-3; d_gene: .; CDR3nt: TGTGCCAGCAGCTCTAGTGCCAGGGGCTCTGGAAACACCATATATTTT; CDR3aa: CASSSSARGSGNTIYF
len: 14; v_gene: TRBV5-1; abundance: .; j_gene: TRBJ1-1; d_gene: .; CDR3nt: TGCGCCAGCAGCTTGCGCGCAGGGAACACTGAAGCTTTCTTT; CDR3aa: CASSLRAGNTEAFF
len: 15; v_gene: TRBV7-9; abundance: .; j_gene: TRBJ1-6; d_gene: .; CDR3nt: TGTGCCAGCAGCACATTCAGGGTTGGGAATTCACCCCTCCACTTT; CDR3aa: CASSTFRVGNSPLHF
len: 14; v_gene: TRBV6-1; abundance: .; j_gene: TRBJ2-2; d_gene: .; CDR3nt: TGTGCCAGCAGTGAAAACCAAGCCACCGGGGAGCTGTTTTTT; CDR3aa: CASSENQATGELFF
len: 14; v_gene: TRBV3-1/TRBV3-2; abundance: .; j_gene: TRBJ2-4; d_gene: TRBD2; CDR3nt: TGTGCCAGCAGCCAAGAGGGGGGGAGCAACATTCAGTACTTC; CDR3aa: CASSQEGGSNIQYF
len: 14; v_gene: TRBV27; abundance: .; j_gene: TRBJ1-5; d_gene: .; CDR3nt: TGTGCCAGCAGTTTTTCAGGGGCCAATCAGCCCCAGCATTTT; CDR3aa: CASSFSGANQPQHF
len: 15; v_gene: TRBV24-1; abundance: .; j_gene: TRBJ2-1; d_gene: TRBD1; CDR3nt: TGTGCCACCAGTGATCCAGGACAGGGGAGGGATGAGCAGTTCTTC; CDR3aa: CATSDPGQGRDEQFF
len: 13; v_gene: TRBV24-1; abundance: .; j_gene: TRBJ2-7; d_gene: TRBD1; CDR3nt: TGTGCCACCAGCTCCGGGACAGGGTACGAGCAGTACTTC; CDR3aa: CATSSGTGYEQYF
len: 14; v_gene: TRBV19; abundance: .; j_gene: TRBJ2-3; d_gene: TRBD1; CDR3nt: TGTGCCAGTAGCAGAAGGGGGCGAGGAGATACGCAGTATTTT; CDR3aa: CASSRRGRGDTQYF
len: 15; v_gene: TRBV13; abundance: .; j_gene: TRBJ1-1; d_gene: TRBD1; CDR3nt: TGTGCCAGCAGCCCCCTGGGGACAGGGAGCACTGAAGCTTTCTTT; CDR3aa: CASSPLGTGSTEAFF
len: 16; v_gene: TRBV4-2; abundance: .; j_gene: TRBJ1-4; d_gene: .; CDR3nt: TGTGCCAGCAGCCAAGCGTGGGGGGGCTCTCGGGAAAAACTGTTTTTT; CDR3aa: CASSQAWGGSREKLFF
len: 14; v_gene: TRBV19; abundance: .; j_gene: TRBJ1-6; d_gene: TRBD1; CDR3nt: TGTGCCACCAACTCAGGGGGGAGTAATTCACCCCTCCACTTT; CDR3aa: CATNSGGSNSPLHF
len: 17; v_gene: TRBV7-3; abundance: .; j_gene: TRBJ2-1; d_gene: TRBD2; CDR3nt: TGTGCCAGCAGCTTAATCGCGGGGGGCCTTTCGGGTAATGAGCAGTTCTTC; CDR3aa: CASSLIAGGLSGNEQFF
len: 14; v_gene: TRBV5-4; abundance: .; j_gene: TRBJ1-6; d_gene: .; CDR3nt: TGTGCCAGCAGCTTACAGGGATATAATTCACCCCTCCACTTT; CDR3aa: CASSLQGYNSPLHF
len: 15; v_gene: TRBV5-6; abundance: few; j_gene: TRBJ2-7; d_gene: .; CDR3nt: TGTGCCAGCAGCTTGTGGACGGGGAGCTCCTACGAGCAGTACTTC; CDR3aa: CASSLWTGSSYEQYF
len: 15; v_gene: TRBV15; abundance: once; j_gene: TRBJ1-4; d_gene: .; CDR3nt: TGTGCCACCAGCAGAGATGAGGGCAGGGGTGAAAAACTGTTTTTT; CDR3aa: CATSRDEGRGEKLFF
len: 15; v_gene: TRBV6-5; abundance: .; j_gene: TRBJ1-4; d_gene: TRBD1; CDR3nt: TGTGCCAGCAGTCCCCAGACAGGGTCTAATGAAAAACTGTTTTTT; CDR3aa: CASSPQTGSNEKLFF
len: 13; v_gene: TRBV7-3; abundance: .; j_gene: TRBJ1-6; d_gene: .; CDR3nt: TGTGCCAGCAGCTTCACAGGGAATTCACCCCTCCACTTT; CDR3aa: CASSFTGNSPLHF
len: 14; v_gene: TRBV5-1; abundance: .; j_gene: TRBJ1-3; d_gene: .; CDR3nt: TGCGCCAGCAGACCGGACAGCTCTGGAAACACCATATATTTT; CDR3aa: CASRPDSSGNTIYF
len: 16; v_gene: TRBV7-6; abundance: .; j_gene: TRBJ2-5; d_gene: TRBD1; CDR3nt: TGTGCCAGCAGCTCGAACGCAGGGGGTCGAGGAGAGACCCAGTACTTC; CDR3aa: CASSSNAGGRGETQYF
len: 14; v_gene: TRBV4-1; abundance: once; j_gene: TRBJ2-3; d_gene: .; CDR3nt: TGCGCCAGCAGCCAAGTTGTCGGCACAGATACGCAGTATTTT; CDR3aa: CASSQVVGTDTQYF
len: 17; v_gene: TRBV5-4; abundance: .; j_gene: TRBJ1-2; d_gene: TRBD1; CDR3nt: TGTGCCAGCAGCGAAGCCGGGACAGGGGGCGCGGACTATGGCTACACCTTC; CDR3aa: CASSEAGTGGADYGYTF
len: 14; v_gene: TRBV18; abundance: .; j_gene: TRBJ2-2; d_gene: .; CDR3nt: TGTGCCAGCTCACCACCAGGCAGGACCGGGGAGCTGTTTTTT; CDR3aa: CASSPPGRTGELFF
len: 15; v_gene: TRBV7-2; abundance: .; j_gene: TRBJ2-3; d_gene: .; CDR3nt: TGTGCCAGCAGCCCCACAACCCTTGAGGCAGATACGCAGTATTTT; CDR3aa: CASSPTTLEADTQYF
len: 15; v_gene: TRBV4-1; abundance: .; j_gene: TRBJ2-7; d_gene: .; CDR3nt: TGCGCCAGCAGCCAAGATACGGGATCCCTCTACGAGCAGTACTTC; CDR3aa: CASSQDTGSLYEQYF
len: 17; v_gene: TRBV5-5; abundance: .; j_gene: TRBJ2-2; d_gene: TRBD2; CDR3nt: TGTGCCAGCAGCCAGCGACTTAGCGGGGGGATCACCGGGGAGCTGTTTTTT; CDR3aa: CASSQRLSGGITGELFF
len: 12; v_gene: TRBV7-8; abundance: .; j_gene: TRBJ1-5; d_gene: TRBD1; CDR3nt: TGTGCCACCGGACAGGGGACCCAGCCCCAGCATTTT; CDR3aa: CATGQGTQPQHF
len: 15; v_gene: TRBV7-8; abundance: .; j_gene: TRBJ2-2; d_gene: .; CDR3nt: TGTGCCAGCAGTTGGGAGTTAGGGGGTTTCGGGGAGCTGTTTTTT; CDR3aa: CASSWELGGFGELFF
len: 14; v_gene: TRBV18; abundance: .; j_gene: TRBJ1-4; d_gene: TRBD1; CDR3nt: TGTGCCAGCTCACCAAGACAGGGGGACGCGGGACTGTTTTTT; CDR3aa: CASSPRQGDAGLFF
len: 14; v_gene: TRBV11-2; abundance: .; j_gene: TRBJ1-3; d_gene: .; CDR3nt: TGTGCCAGCAGCTTGGCGGACAACCGAAACACCATATATTTT; CDR3aa: CASSLADNRNTIYF
len: 14; v_gene: TRBV27; abundance: .; j_gene: TRBJ1-5; d_gene: TRBD1; CDR3nt: TGTGCCAGCAGGGGACAGGGCCTCGTGCAGCCCCAGCATTTT; CDR3aa: CASRGQGLVQPQHF
len: 15; v_gene: TRBV7-2; abundance: .; j_gene: TRBJ2-2; d_gene: TRBD1; CDR3nt: TGTGCCAGCAGCAGAGCCCTGGACAGGCCCGGGGAGCTGTTTTTT; CDR3aa: CASSRALDRPGELFF
len: 15; v_gene: TRBV7-8; abundance: .; j_gene: TRBJ1-6; d_gene: .; CDR3nt: TGTGCCAGCAGCCTAGGGACTATTCAGGGCTCACCCCTCCACTTT; CDR3aa: CASSLGTIQGSPLHF
len: 13; v_gene: TRBV12-3/TRBV12-4; abundance: .; j_gene: TRBJ1-1; d_gene: .; CDR3nt: TGTGCCAGCAGTAAGGACAGAAGGACTGAAGCTTTCTTT; CDR3aa: CASSKDRRTEAFF
len: 16; v_gene: TRBV21-1; abundance: .; j_gene: TRBJ1-5; d_gene: .; CDR3nt: TGTGCCAGCAGCAACAGACAGGAAGGTCTAAATCAGCCCCAGCATTTT; CDR3aa: CASSNRQEGLNQPQHF
len: 14; v_gene: TRBV18; abundance: .; j_gene: TRBJ2-3; d_gene: TRBD1; CDR3nt: TGTGCCAGCTCATTAGGACAGGGAGCAGATACGCAGTATTTT; CDR3aa: CASSLGQGADTQYF
len: 16; v_gene: TRBV5-5; abundance: once; j_gene: TRBJ1-1; d_gene: TRBD1; CDR3nt: TGTGCCAGCAGCACTCGACAGGGGGTTTGGAACACTGAAGCTTTCTTT; CDR3aa: CASSTRQGVWNTEAFF
len: 15; v_gene: TRBV9; abundance: .; j_gene: TRBJ1-4; d_gene: TRBD1; CDR3nt: TGTGCCAGCAGCCCAGACAGGGCCTGGGGTGAAAAACTGTTTTTT; CDR3aa: CASSPDRAWGEKLFF
len: 15; v_gene: TRBV7-2; abundance: .; j_gene: TRBJ1-3; d_gene: TRBD1; CDR3nt: TGTGCCAGCAGCCTTAGGGACAGATCTAGAAACACCATATATTTT; CDR3aa: CASSLRDRSRNTIYF
len: 17; v_gene: TRBV15; abundance: .; j_gene: TRBJ2-2; d_gene: .; CDR3nt: TGTGCCACCAGCAGAGGGGATTTCAGGGTCGGTACCGGGGAGCTGTTTTTT; CDR3aa: CATSRGDFRVGTGELFF
len: 17; v_gene: TRBV7-9; abundance: .; j_gene: TRBJ1-5; d_gene: TRBD1; CDR3nt: TGTGCCAGCAGCAACGGACAGGCCTCCTATAGCAATCAGCCCCAGCATTTT; CDR3aa: CASSNGQASYSNQPQHF
len: 16; v_gene: TRBV5-1; abundance: .; j_gene: TRBJ2-7; d_gene: TRBD1; CDR3nt: TGCGCCAGCAGCTTGCCCCGGACAGGGAAATCCTACGAGCAGTACTTC; CDR3aa: CASSLPRTGKSYEQYF
len: 16; v_gene: TRBV12-5; abundance: .; j_gene: TRBJ1-6; d_gene: TRBD1; CDR3nt: TGTGCTAGTGGTTTGGTACGGGGCAGGGGGGATTCACCCCTCCACTTT; CDR3aa: CASGLVRGRGDSPLHF
len: 14; v_gene: TRBV5-1; abundance: once; j_gene: TRBJ1-4; d_gene: .; CDR3nt: TGCGCCAGCAGCTTGGGTAGATCGGGGGAAAAACTGTTTTTT; CDR3aa: CASSLGRSGEKLFF
len: 15; v_gene: TRBV18; abundance: .; j_gene: TRBJ1-1; d_gene: .; CDR3nt: TGTGCCAGCTCCCAGAACAGGGAAGGAGGCACTGAAGCTTTCTTT; CDR3aa: CASSQNREGGTEAFF
len: 14; v_gene: TRBV5-1; abundance: .; j_gene: TRBJ2-5; d_gene: TRBD2; CDR3nt: TGCGCCAGCAGCTTGGCGCGGGGGGCAGAGACCCAGTACTTC; CDR3aa: CASSLARGAETQYF